The clone carrying this TCR beta chain was detected a few times. The sample is drawn from a study of blood T cell repertoires in COVID-19. In the study overall: Some COVID-19 samples were acute and others convalescent; all came from the United States, Italy and Spain.

Produced via immunoSEQ multiplex PCR; TCRdb's table is partial and in-frame only. The sample lists approximately 270,000 clones, roughly 84% occurring once. Patients in Seattle were enrolled during active infection, then followed longitudinally. The CDR3 sequence is 15 residues long. Germline V CDR1 and CDR2: LNHDA, SQIVND (reference sequence). With V trimmed by 3 bases and J by 2 bases, 2 bases remained unmatched. This rearrangement joins TRBV19 to TRBJ2-1; 9 bases match TRBD1. This clonotype was sampled from a human donor with COVID-19, enrolled during active disease. The donor label of this sample is uncertain. Sequenced input: peripheral blood. The CDR3 bases are TGTGCCAGTAGTATGGACAGGGGTGCCTACAATGAGCAGTTCTTC. Translated: CASSMDRGAYNEQFF.